The next 10 T cell receptor gamma chains were all read from a single sample in a study of gamma-delta chains in newborns, infants, children. TCRdb used CATT to re-call clones from the reads. The data contain 700 to 900 gamma-chain clones, 2% to 3% of them singletons. The sample consisted of blood. Source of these receptors: a child who was a newborn, infant or young child, either healthy, febrile or measles-vaccinated (not recorded which).

This clone is large within its sample. Other DNA sequences in the same sample also yield this CDR3. V and J are TRGV9 and TRGJP. The CDR3 totals 17 residues. Germline-derived CDR1 and CDR2 are GITISATS and ISYDGTV (reference sequence). V lost 2 bases, J lost 3 bases, and 4 bases stayed unmatched. The CDR3, as DNA: TGTGCCTTGTGGGAGGCCCAGCAAGAGTTGGGCAAAAAAATCAAGGTATTT. It codes for CALWEAQQELGKKIKVF.

Comments on this clone: A far larger clone is one base from this, pointing to a likely read error. V is TRGV8 and J is TRGJP1. CDR3 length: 13 amino acids. Germline-derived CDR1 and CDR2 are VENAVY and YDSYNSRV. CDR3 sequence (DNA): TGTGCCACCTGGGATACCACTGGTCGGTTCAAGATATTT. This translates into CATWDTTGRFKIF.

This clone has a handful of counts. A much larger clone differs from this one at a single base, so this may be a read error. The same CDR3 also results from other DNA sequences found in this sample. This sequence joins TRGV9 and TRGJP. Germline loops: CDR1 GITISATS, CDR2 ISYDGTV (reference sequence). The CDR3 has 16 amino acids. The CDR3, as DNA: TGTGCCTTGTGGGATATGGGAGGGTTGGGTAAAAAAATCAAGGTATTT. Encoded protein: CALWDMGGLGKKIKVF.

A remark on this clone: TCRdb's entry gives the protein of a much larger clone, which mismatches this DNA's translation at residue 7, likely from a read error; the protein reported here is translated from the DNA. The chain couples TRGV9 to TRGJ1 or TRGJ2. The ends lost 3 bases at V and 3 bases at J; junction bases unmatched: 5. CDR1 and CDR2 from the germline V gene are GITISATS and ISYDGTV (reference sequence). CDR3 length: 13 amino acids. The CDR3 DNA reads TGTGCCTTGTGGGAGTGGGTTTATTATAAGAAACTCTTT. As protein: CALWEWVYYKKLF.

This clone has a handful of counts. TCRdb's listed protein matches a much larger clone and diverges from this DNA's translation at residue 8, likely through a read error; the protein shown comes from the DNA. The chain joins TRGV3 to TRGJ1 or TRGJ2. This CDR3 contains 16 residues. From germline, CDR1 is VTNTFY and CDR2 YDVSTARD (reference sequence). The V and J ends lost 0 bases and 3 bases, in that order; junction bases with no gene match: 11. CDR3 loop: CATWDRPLGFYYKKLF. CDR3 bases: TGTGCCACCTGGGACAGGCCACTGGGGTTTTATTATAAGAAACTCTTT.

Of note for this clone: A read error is likely here: a far larger clone is one base away. The identical CDR3 is also encoded by other nucleotide sequences in the sample. The chain has TRGV4 and TRGJ1 or TRGJ2. Germline values: CDR1 EGSTGY, CDR2 YDSYTSSV. The CDR3 has 10 amino acids. The CDR3 bases are TGCGCCACCTGGGATGGGCGTTACCTCTTT. This sequence encodes CATWDGRYLF.

This clone was seen only a few times. A far larger clone is only one base removed, so a read error is likely. V is TRGV4 and J is TRGJP1. This CDR3 is built from 12 residues. Per germline, CDR1 EGSTGY and CDR2 YDSYTSSV. V shed 5 bases, J shed 9 bases, and the junction held 6 bases outside the gene matches. CDR3 coding DNA: TGTGCCACCTGGGGTGGCCGTTGGTTCAAGATATTT. It codes for CATWGGRWFKIF.

This clone was observed a few times. A far larger clone is one base from this, pointing to a likely read error. The V and J genes are TRGV3 and TRGJ1 or TRGJ2. There are 17 residues in the CDR3. In germline, CDR1 is VTNTFY, CDR2 YDVSTARD (reference sequence). This CDR3 is CATGDALPSPNYYKKLF. The CDR3, as DNA: TGTGCCACCGGGGATGCTTTACCGAGCCCGAATTATTATAAGAAACTCTTT.

In regard to this clone: A read error is possible here, since a much larger clone lies one base away. The chain is built from TRGV9 and TRGJP. This CDR3 comprises 17 residues. CDR1 and CDR2 from the germline V gene are GITISATS and ISYDGTV (reference sequence). Written as DNA, the CDR3 is TGTGCCTTGTGGGAGGCCCCGCAAGAGTTGGGCAAAAAAATCGAGGTATTT. It specifies CALWEAPQELGKKIEVF.

This clone is large (0.1 to 1%) by share. This may come from a read error, since a much larger clone is one base off. The chain uses TRGV9 and TRGJP. Unmatched junction bases numbered 1, after V lost 0 bases and J lost 5 bases. This CDR3 contains 16 residues. In germline, CDR1 is GITISATS, CDR2 ISYDGTV (reference sequence). The CDR3 loop is CALWEVKELGKKIKVF. DNA of the CDR3: TGTGCCTTGTGGGAGGTGAAAGAGTTGGGCAAAAAAATCAAGGTATTT.